The sequence of this T cell receptor (beta chain) was determined in a study of tumor-infiltrating lymphocytes in primary liver carcinoma. Across the whole study: Roughly 3.65 to 8 million productive TCRbeta reads were obtained per sample, with similar numbers across tissue types. Study-wide findings and caveats: It was tumor-adjacent and tumor-blood pairs that overlapped less than tumor region pairs did.

Both RNA and DNA were isolated together from roughly 20-30 mg of bulk tissue that had not been sorted. The CDR3 consists of 15 residues. Comments on this clonotype: What it recognizes is unknown. This CDR3 is missing its conserved last phenylalanine or tryptophan, likely due to a read error.

TCR beta cDNA was made from 500 ng total RNA with a constant-region primer. Slightly modified ARM-PCR, run as three nested multiplex PCR rounds, produced the TCR beta libraries. The first two PCR rounds used TRBV1-TRBV30 forward primers with a C-beta reverse primer, about 10 cycles each. TCRdb re-derived calls from the multiplex PCR reads in MiXCR, one entry per CDR3 protein. Of more than 95,000 distinct CDR3 sequences listed, 80% to 85% were seen once; the top ten hold roughly a fifth. The receptor's source is a middle-aged man with primary liver carcinoma and hepatitis B virus infection. Sequencing input: liver tumor tissue from sampling region 3. As to subset: tumor region T3, left-lateral pole. This rearrangement joins TRBV12-3 or TRBV12-4 to TRBJ1-5; 12 nucleotides line up with TRBD1. The CDR3 sequence: CAGRFGTGGHQPQHS. CDR3 DNA sequence: TGTGCCGGCAGATTCGGGACAGGGGGCCATCAGCCCCAGCATTCT.